These 26 T cell receptor beta chains share one sample of origin, sequenced in a study of blood T cell repertoires in COVID-19 (dated by TCRdb to about 2020). Libraries came from the immunoSEQ multiplex PCR assay. The immuneACCESS repertoire file appears here via TCRdb, limited to in-frame rearrangements. These files lack a portion of the clones; in checked studies, under half of the deficit traces to unresolved V genes, and the cause of the others is not known. The sample table records some 270,000 clones; 75% to 90% of these occur just once. Roughly 5% of the sample lies in the top ten. The sequencing sample was made of peripheral blood. These receptors came from a woman aged 40-49 years who had recovered from COVID-19.

This clone was seen a handful of times. The chain has TRBV28 and TRBJ1-1; 7 positions agree with TRBD1. Germline-derived CDR1 and CDR2 are MDHEN and SYDVKM. The CDR3 extends over 14 amino acids. The V gene end was trimmed by 8 bases and the J gene end by 2 bases; junction bases not matched to a gene: 8. The CDR3 is CASPKTGDNTEAFF. The CDR3 nucleotides read TGTGCCAGCCCTAAAACAGGGGACAACACTGAAGCTTTCTTT.

This chain links TRBV6-5 with TRBJ2-7, with TRBD1 identical over 7 bases. The junction had 8 bases not matched to a gene; V was cut back by 6 bases and J by 6 bases. CDR3 size: 13 residues. Germline lookup yields CDR1 MNHEY and CDR2 SVGAGI. CDR3 residues: CASRPRQGTEQYF. CDR3 sequence (DNA): TGTGCCAGCAGGCCTAGACAGGGAACCGAGCAGTACTTC.

V and J are TRBV28 and TRBJ1-5; 9 nucleotides align to TRBD1. The CDR3 loop spans 15 amino acids. The ends lost 5 bases at V and 3 bases at J; junction bases unmatched: 5. The V gene's germline CDR1 is MDHEN and CDR2 SYDVKM. CDR3 DNA sequence: TGTGCCAGCAGTCCCGGGACAGGGTACAATCAGCCCCAGCATTTT. Its translation: CASSPGTGYNQPQHF.

The chain employs TRBV19 and TRBJ2-7; D is perhaps TRBD2 (6 bases). The CDR3 has 13 amino acids. V was cut by 8 bases and J by 0 bases, with 11 bases left in between. From germline, CDR1 is LNHDA and CDR2 SQIVND (reference sequence). CDR3 bases: TGTGCCAGTGTGGACGGGAGCTCCTACGAGCAGTACTTC. This sequence encodes CASVDGSSYEQYF.

V and J are TRBV5-4 and TRBJ2-1; 14 bases are a match to TRBD2. Per germline, CDR1 SGHNT and CDR2 YYREEE (reference sequence). This CDR3 is built from 16 residues. V was clipped by 1 base and J by 10 bases; unmatched bases: 7. CDR3 residues: CASSLPGLAGGSEQFF. The CDR3 DNA reads TGTGCCAGCAGCTTGCCTGGACTAGCGGGAGGCTCAGAGCAGTTCTTC. Looking up the rest from reference TRBV5-4 and TRBJ2-1 gives the full variable domain: ETGVTQSPTHLIKTRGQQVTLRCSSQSGHNTVSWYQQALGQGPQFIFQYYREEENGRGNFPPRFSGLQFPNYSSELNVNALELDDSALYLCASSLPGLAGGSEQFFGPGTRLTVL.

CDR3 bases: TGCAGTGCTAGTACAGGGGGCTGGGATGAGACCCAGTACTTC. It specifies CSASTGGWDETQYF. The chain carries TRBV20-1 and TRBJ2-5, with 9 positions matching TRBD1. Germline-derived CDR1 and CDR2 are DFQATT and SNEGSKA (reference sequence). Trimming took 3 bases from V and 5 from J; bases not matched to a gene: 7. CDR3 size: 14 residues.

The chain couples TRBV10-2 to TRBJ2-3, with 9 bases fitting TRBD1. The CDR3 consists of 15 residues. Germline lookup yields CDR1 WSHSY and CDR2 SAAADI. The V and J ends lost 6 bases and 1 base, in that order; junction bases with no gene match: 5. CDR3 region: CASRGWDRGTDTQYF. The CDR3 DNA follows: TGCGCCAGCAGAGGTTGGGACAGGGGCACAGATACGCAGTATTTT.

The chain combines TRBV4-3 with TRBJ2-2; weak D call: TRBD1 (5 bases). The CDR3 covers 13 residues. Germline V CDR1 and CDR2: LGHNA, YSLEER. V lost 3 bases to trimming and J lost 8 bases, with 10 bases between them. The CDR3 region is CASSHLAGGELFF. In DNA, the CDR3 is TGCGCCAGCAGCCACCTCGCAGGGGGGGAGCTGTTTTTT.

J is TRBJ1-1 and V is TRBV5-1; D is unclear. V was clipped by 0 bases and J by 1 base, with 7 bases between them. Per the germline V gene, CDR1 is SGHRS and CDR2 is YFSETQ. The CDR3 sequence is 14 residues long. The CDR3 protein is CASSLAGWNTEAFF. CDR3 bases: TGCGCCAGCAGCTTGGCCGGGTGGAACACTGAAGCTTTCTTT.

The chain recombines TRBV19 with TRBJ2-3; D gene unclear. CDR1 and CDR2 from the germline V gene are LNHDA and SQIVND (reference sequence). V dropped 7 bases and J dropped 2 bases, with 7 bases sitting between them. This CDR3 has 12 residues. The CDR3 nucleotides read TGTGCCAGTACTTCCTACACAGATACGCAGTATTTT. Translated, it gives CASTSYTDTQYF.

The V call is TRBV4-1, the J call TRBJ1-5, with TRBD1 matching 10 bases. With 3 bases clipped from V and 6 bases from J, the junction kept 5 bases outside the gene matches. Germline V gene lookup returns CDR1 MGHRA and CDR2 YSYEKL. The CDR3 is 15 residues long. The CDR3 sequence: CASSQTGGAAQPQHF. DNA for the CDR3: TGCGCCAGCAGCCAGACAGGGGGCGCCGCTCAGCCCCAGCATTTT.

This rearrangement joins TRBV7-8 to TRBJ2-5; TRBD2 matches 9 bases. Germline CDR1 reads SGHVS; CDR2 reads FQNEAQ. V lost 3 bases, J lost 1 base, and 0 bases stayed unmatched. The CDR3 has 14 amino acids. The DNA of the CDR3 is TGTGCCAGCAGCTTGACTAGCGGCCAAGAGACCCAGTACTTC. Protein: CASSLTSGQETQYF.

V and J are TRBV4-1 and TRBJ2-3; 9 bases are shared with TRBD2. There are 17 residues in the CDR3. V shed 2 bases, J shed 3 bases, and the junction held 9 bases outside the gene matches. Germline V gene lookup returns CDR1 MGHRA and CDR2 YSYEKL. The CDR3 protein is CASSQTKRLAGTDTQYF. In DNA form, the CDR3 reads TGCGCCAGCAGCCAAACCAAGCGTCTAGCGGGAACAGATACGCAGTATTTT.

The chain links TRBV2 to TRBJ2-6; D remains unclear. The germline V and J ends were trimmed by 6 bases and 0 bases, with 6 bases remaining between them. Germline loops: CDR1 SNHLY, CDR2 FYNNEI. The CDR3 is 14 residues long. The CDR3 nucleotides read TGTGCCAGCAGCCACAGCTCTGGGGCCAACGTCCTGACTTTC. It yields the protein CASSHSSGANVLTF.

The chain uses TRBV19 and TRBJ2-2; tentatively, D is TRBD1 (6 bases). Looked up from germline, CDR1 is LNHDA and CDR2 is SQIVND (reference sequence). Trimming removed 10 bases from V and 1 base from J, with 13 bases in between. The CDR3 length is 14 residues. The CDR3 DNA reads TGTGCCATCAACCGGGGACAGAACACCGGGGAGCTGTTTTTT. This translates into CAINRGQNTGELFF.

DNA for the CDR3: TGTGCCAGCAGTGAATTCACCACAGGAAATAATGAAAAACTGTTTTTT. This sequence encodes CASSEFTTGNNEKLFF. The chain links TRBV6-1 to TRBJ1-4, with D maybe TRBD1 (5 bases). Trimming took 2 bases from V and 4 from J, leaving 14 bases between them. This CDR3 has 16 amino acids. The V gene's germline CDR1 is MNHNS and CDR2 SASEGT.

The chain is built from TRBV12-5 and TRBJ1-1; possible D gene TRBD1, 5 bases. This CDR3 has 14 amino acids. The germline gives CDR1 LGHNT, CDR2 FRNRAP. The V and J ends lost 5 bases and 5 bases respectively, with 15 bases between them. This CDR3 is CASGPDTRSTEAFF. CDR3 bases: TGTGCTAGTGGTCCGGACACCCGATCGACTGAAGCTTTCTTT.

The J gene is TRBJ1-2, the V gene TRBV6-5, with 7 nucleotides matching TRBD1. This CDR3 region has 15 residues. Germline-derived CDR1 and CDR2 are MNHEY and SVGAGI. The J segment lost 5 bases and the V segment lost 5 bases, leaving 11 bases of the junction unmatched. The CDR3 DNA follows: TGTGCCAGCAGTCCGCGACTGGGACAGTCTTATGGCTACACCTTC. Translation: CASSPRLGQSYGYTF.

This clone was detected only once. This rearrangement joins TRBV2 to TRBJ2-3; 8 bases line up with TRBD1. CDR3 length equals 15 residues. The germline V gene has CDR1 SNHLY and CDR2 FYNNEI. J lost 3 bases, V lost 6 bases, and 8 bases had no gene match. CDR3 protein: CASSRGGQGTDTQYF. Written as DNA, the CDR3 is TGTGCCAGCAGCCGAGGAGGACAGGGAACAGATACGCAGTATTTT.

J is TRBJ1-2 and V is TRBV6-5; D is unresolved. Trimming removed 7 bases from V and 8 bases from J, with 17 bases in between. CDR3 length equals 13 residues. Germline V gene sequence: CDR1 MNHEY, CDR2 SVGAGI. DNA for the CDR3: TGTGCCAGCACTCCGGACGCAGGAGGAGGCTACACCTTC. This gives the protein CASTPDAGGGYTF.

The table lists this clone with a count of one. The chain employs TRBV24-1 and TRBJ2-3; TRBD2 matches 7 bases. After removal of 3 bases from V and 0 bases from J, the junction contained 8 bases not matched to a gene. The CDR3 has 17 residues. Germline V gene sequence: CDR1 KGHDR, CDR2 SFDVKD. The CDR3 spells CATSDPLSGDSTDTQYF. CDR3 coding DNA: TGTGCCACCAGTGATCCTCTCAGCGGGGACAGCACAGATACGCAGTATTTT.

The rearrangement links TRBV6-5 to TRBJ2-7; TRBD2 agrees at 8 bases. CDR3 length equals 12 residues. Trimming cost V 10 bases and J 2 bases; bases outside gene matches: 4. Germline V gives CDR1 MNHEY, CDR2 SVGAGI. The CDR3 is CATRGGPYEQYF. CDR3 nucleotide sequence: TGTGCCACCCGGGGGGGACCCTACGAGCAGTACTTC.

The rearrangement joins TRBV12-5 to TRBJ1-5; possibly TRBD1 for D (5 bases). CDR3 length: 14 amino acids. The V end lost 1 base, the J end lost 5 bases, and 9 bases lay between the germline ends. Germline V gene sequence: CDR1 LGHNT, CDR2 FRNRAP. Here the CDR3 DNA reads TGTGCTAGTGGTTTGGGGCAGGGATATCAGCCCCAGCATTTT. It specifies CASGLGQGYQPQHF.

On this clone: Germline and junction disagree at one end, which may indicate a read error. The gene calls are TRBV7-2 and TRBJ2-3; possibly TRBD2 for D (6 bases). Per germline, CDR1 SGHTA and CDR2 FQGNSA. The CDR3 is 14 residues long. The CDR3 reads CASKLSGSTDTQYF. The CDR3 DNA sequence: TGTGCAAGCAAATTGAGCGGGAGCACAGATACGCAGTATTTT.

V gene TRBV7-9 combines with J gene TRBJ2-5; the match to TRBD1 covers 8 bases. Germline assignment: CDR1 SEHNR and CDR2 FQNEAQ (reference sequence). This CDR3 has 15 residues. J was trimmed by 1 base and V by 4 bases; bases with no gene match: 5. CDR3 sequence: CASSSRQGLQETQYF. CDR3 DNA sequence: TGTGCCAGCAGCTCCAGACAGGGGCTCCAAGAGACCCAGTACTTC.

This sequence joins TRBV9 and TRBJ2-7; perhaps TRBD1 as D (5 bases). Trimming removed 2 bases at V and 1 base at J, with 10 bases between. CDR1 SGDLS and CDR2 YYNGEE come from the germline V gene. The CDR3 runs to 14 residues. The CDR3 DNA is TGTGCCAGCAGCGTCCAAGGGGATTCCTACGAGCAGTACTTC. This translates into CASSVQGDSYEQYF.